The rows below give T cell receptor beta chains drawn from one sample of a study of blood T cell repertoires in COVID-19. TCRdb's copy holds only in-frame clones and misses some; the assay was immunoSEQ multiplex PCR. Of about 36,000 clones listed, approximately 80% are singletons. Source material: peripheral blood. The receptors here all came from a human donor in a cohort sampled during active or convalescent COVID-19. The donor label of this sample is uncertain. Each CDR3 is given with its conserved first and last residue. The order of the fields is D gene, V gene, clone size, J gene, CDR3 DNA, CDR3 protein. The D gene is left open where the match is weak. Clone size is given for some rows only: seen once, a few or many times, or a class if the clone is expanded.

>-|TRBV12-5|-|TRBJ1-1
TGTGCTAGTGCGATAGGCGGGGGCCCCATGAACACTGAAGCTTTCTTT
CASAIGGGPMNTEAFF
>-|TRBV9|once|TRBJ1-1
TGTGCCAGCAGCATCGGGTCCTACACTGAAGCTTTCTTT
CASSIGSYTEAFF
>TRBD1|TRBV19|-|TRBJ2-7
TGTGCCACCGAACCAAGAGGGGGACAGGCCCACGAGCAGTACTTC
CATEPRGGQAHEQYF
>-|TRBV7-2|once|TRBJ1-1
TGTGCCAGCAGCTTTCGGACTGAAGCTTTCTTT
CASSFRTEAFF
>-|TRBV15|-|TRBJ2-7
TGTGCCACCAGCAGAGATGGGTCGGGGTTACCTACGAAGCAGTACTTC
CATSRDGSGLPTKQYF
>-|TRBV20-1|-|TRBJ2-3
TGCAGTGCCTCCTCAGCAGATACGCAGTATTTT
CSASSADTQYF
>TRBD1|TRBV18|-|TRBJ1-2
TGTGCCAGCTCACCGGTTGGACAGGGGGCGCTTTTTGGCTACACCTTC
CASSPVGQGALFGYTF
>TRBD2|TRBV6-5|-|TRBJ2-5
TGTGCCAGCCGAACTGAGGGACTAGCCCAAGAGACCCAGTACTTC
CASRTEGLAQETQYF
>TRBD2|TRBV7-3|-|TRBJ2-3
TGTGCCAGCAGCCCCCCGGGACTACAGGCGCAGTATTTT
CASSPPGLQAQYF
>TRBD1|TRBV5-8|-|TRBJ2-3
TGTGCCAGCAGCTTTTTCCCGGGACAGGGGATAGATACGCAGTATTTT
CASSFFPGQGIDTQYF
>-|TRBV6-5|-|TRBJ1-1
TGTGCCAGCAGTAGAGGAGGGGACACTGAAGCTTTCTTT
CASSRGGDTEAFF
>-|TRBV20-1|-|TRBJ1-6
TGCAGTGCTAGAGAACAGCTGGCCCTCCACTTT
CSAREQLALHF
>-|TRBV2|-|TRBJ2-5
TGTGCCAGCAGGAAGGAGAAGTTGGGAGAGACCCAGTACTTC
CASRKEKLGETQYF
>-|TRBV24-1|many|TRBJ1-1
TGTGCCACCAGTGATGGTGGGGGGTTGGGCACTGAAGCTTTCTTT
CATSDGGGLGTEAFF
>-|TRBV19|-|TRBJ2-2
TGTGCCAGTATGACCCGGGTCACGGGCACCGGGGAGCTGTTTTTT
CASMTRVTGTGELFF
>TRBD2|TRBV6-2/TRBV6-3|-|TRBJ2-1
TGTGCCAGCAGTGCCGGGACTAGCGCCAACAATGAGCAGTTCTTC
CASSAGTSANNEQFF
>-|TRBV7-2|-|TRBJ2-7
TGTGCCAGCAGCTTAGACGGCGGGACTCCTTCCGAGCAGTACTTC
CASSLDGGTPSEQYF
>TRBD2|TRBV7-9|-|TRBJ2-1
TGTGCCAGCAGCCCTAGCGGGAGGAACAATGAGCAGTTCTTC
CASSPSGRNNEQFF
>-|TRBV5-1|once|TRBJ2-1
TGCGCCAGCAGCTTGGTAGATGAGCAGTTCTTC
CASSLVDEQFF
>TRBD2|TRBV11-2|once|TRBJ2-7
TGTGCCAGCAGCGCCGGAGTAGCGGGGATTTACGAGCAGTACTTC
CASSAGVAGIYEQYF